The rows below give T cell receptor beta chains drawn from one sample of a study of T-cell reconstitution after alpha-beta-depleted transplantation in children. MiXCR was run by TCRdb on the PCR reads, yielding one entry per CDR3 protein. The sample shows some 200,000 distinct CDR3 sequences, approximately 6.9% of them seen only once. The sample here was PBMCs, taken before TCRalphabeta/CD19-depleted stem cell transplant. The receptor source for this set is a boy aged 2 to 10 with acute lymphoblastic leukemia, due to receive a stem cell transplant. CDR3s include the opening cysteine and the closing phenylalanine or tryptophan. A D gene is named only where the DNA matches it firmly. Expanded clones are given a class, and other clones once, few, many or no size at all.

V gene	CDR3 length	D gene	J gene	clone size	CDR3 protein	CDR3 DNA
TRBV6-2/TRBV6-3	13	TRBD2	TRBJ2-4	many	CASILAGENIQYF	TGTGCCAGCATACTAGCGGGGGAAAACATTCAGTACTTC
TRBV30	12	.	TRBJ2-2	few	CAWTGVDGELFF	TGTGCCTGGACAGGGGTGGACGGGGAGCTGTTTTTT
TRBV2	17	TRBD2	TRBJ2-2	.	CASSETSGGAYTGELFF	TGTGCCAGCAGCGAGACTAGCGGGGGGGCGTACACCGGGGAGCTGTTTTTT
TRBV5-6	12	.	TRBJ2-1	many	CASSLGGGEQFF	TGTGCCAGCAGCTTGGGCGGGGGCGAGCAGTTCTTC
TRBV10-2	13	.	TRBJ1-5	.	CASSDGVRQPQHF	TGCGCCAGCAGTGATGGTGTCAGGCAGCCCCAGCATTTT
TRBV28	15	.	TRBJ1-2	.	CASRTPGGSNYGYTF	TGTGCCAGCAGAACTCCAGGTGGATCTAACTATGGCTACACCTTC
TRBV29-1	18	TRBD1	TRBJ2-4	many	CSVVWWTGAIRGKNIQYF	TGCAGCGTTGTTTGGTGGACAGGGGCGATAAGGGGCAAAAACATTCAGTACTTC
TRBV20-1	12	TRBD2	TRBJ2-7	few	CSSAQRGYEQYF	TGCAGTTCTGCCCAGCGGGGGTACGAGCAGTACTTC
TRBV14	16	.	TRBJ2-1	many	CASSQGGPLSYNEQFF	TGTGCCAGCAGCCAAGGGGGACCATTGTCCTACAATGAGCAGTTCTTC
TRBV6-1	15	.	TRBJ1-2	many	CASTEAPGLNYGYTF	TGTGCCAGCACCGAAGCCCCCGGACTTAACTATGGCTACACCTTC
TRBV3-1	15	.	TRBJ2-7	.	CASSRPGLDTYEQYF	TGTGCCAGCAGCCGACCGGGACTCGATACCTACGAGCAGTACTTC
TRBV12-3/TRBV12-4	12	.	TRBJ2-3	many	CASSLPGDTQYF	TGTGCCAGCAGTTTACCTGGCGATACGCAGTATTTT
TRBV7-2	14	.	TRBJ2-1	many	CASSLRPGNNEQFF	TGTGCCAGCAGTTTACGGCCAGGAAACAATGAGCAGTTCTTC
TRBV28	12	.	TRBJ1-2	few	CASSLAAYGYTF	TGTGCCAGCAGTCTCGCTGCCTATGGCTACACCTTC
TRBV20-1	18	TRBD2	TRBJ2-1	many	CSARVGRLAGGPYNEQFF	TGCAGTGCTAGAGTGGGCCGGCTAGCGGGAGGGCCCTACAATGAGCAGTTCTTC
TRBV10-3	14	TRBD2	TRBJ2-3	few	CAISGGLAPDTQYF	TGTGCCATCAGTGGAGGACTAGCGCCTGATACGCAGTATTTT
TRBV28	19	TRBD2	TRBJ2-1	.	CASSPSGLAGGSSYNEQFF	TGTGCCAGCAGCCCCTCCGGACTAGCGGGGGGTAGCTCCTACAATGAGCAGTTCTTC
TRBV28	18	TRBD1	TRBJ2-7	few	CASIPRDRSKRGGYEQYF	TGTGCCAGCATTCCTCGGGACAGGTCAAAGAGAGGGGGCTACGAGCAGTACTTC
TRBV20-1	14	.	TRBJ2-3	many	CSARDMGSTDTQYF	TGCAGTGCTAGAGATATGGGGAGCACAGATACGCAGTATTTT
TRBV5-1	14	.	TRBJ2-5	many	CASSSTGGGETQYF	TGCGCCAGCAGCTCCACAGGGGGGGGAGAGACCCAGTACTTC
TRBV20-1	15	.	TRBJ2-5	many	CSAPRRAGAGETQYF	TGCAGTGCCCCAAGGAGGGCGGGGGCGGGTGAGACCCAGTACTTC